The next 8 T cell receptor beta chains were all read from a single sample in a study of Ad26.COV2.S vaccination and SARS-CoV-2 variants. Generated by immunoSEQ multiplex PCR, the TCRdb table keeps only in-frame clones and is missing some. The sample consists of roughly 380,000 clones, roughly 90% of them appearing once. As for treatment: roughly 18 received Ad26.COV2.S at low or high dose, single or two shots; roughly 5 received placebo; per-sample allocation not given. Repertoires come from day 63 after the first vaccine or placebo injection. This specimen consisted of peripheral blood, obtained in a trial of Ad26.COV2.S vaccine versus placebo. All receptors come from a person aged 18 to 65 who received the Ad26.COV2.S COVID-19 vaccine or a placebo.

This rearrangement joins TRBV3-1 (or the pseudogene TRBV3-2) to TRBJ2-2, with 8 bases fitting TRBD1. V lost 6 bases and J lost 4; bases outside the gene matches: 10. This CDR3 region has 16 residues. Germline CDR1 is LGHDT and CDR2 is YNNKEL (reference sequence). For the CDR3, the DNA is TGTGCCAGCAGGGTACAGGGGGATGTGGGCACCGGGGAGCTGTTTTTT. It translates to CASRVQGDVGTGELFF.

This chain connects TRBV6-2 or TRBV6-3 to TRBJ1-5, with 7 bases fitting TRBD1. Germline V gives CDR1 MNHEY, CDR2 SVGEGT. This CDR3 region has 16 residues. The junction had 6 bases not matched to a gene; V was cut back by 4 bases and J by 0 bases. The CDR3 DNA reads TGTGCCAGCAGTTCTCATAGGGACAGTAGCAATCAGCCCCAGCATTTT. Translated, it gives CASSSHRDSSNQPQHF.

The chain couples TRBV6-6 to TRBJ1-2; TRBD1 matches 8 bases. With V trimmed by 7 bases and J by 3 bases, 13 bases remained unmatched. The CDR3 covers 16 residues. Per germline, CDR1 MNHNY and CDR2 SVGAGI (reference sequence). CDR3 in amino acids: CASIIFGQGSDYGYTF. CDR3 coding DNA: TGTGCCAGCATTATCTTCGGACAGGGTTCTGACTATGGCTACACCTTC.

The chain carries TRBV30 and TRBJ2-1; no clear D gene. V lost 4 bases and J 3 bases, leaving 10 bases between the germline ends. CDR3 length equals 13 residues. CDR1 and CDR2 from the germline V gene are GTSNPN and SVGIG (reference sequence). The CDR3 DNA follows: TGTGCCTGGACCCACAGTTACTACAATGAGCAGTTCTTC. This codes for CAWTHSYYNEQFF.

This rearrangement joins TRBV19 to TRBJ1-1, with a weak D call TRBD1 (5 bases). Trimming left V 6 bases short and J 5 bases short, with 16 bases between. This CDR3 comprises 14 residues. Per germline, CDR1 LNHDA and CDR2 SQIVND (reference sequence). DNA for the CDR3: TGTGCCAGTAGCATCGAGTTAGGGGTAACTGAAGCTTTCTTT. Its translation is CASSIELGVTEAFF.

CDR3 in DNA: TGTGCCTGGAGTGTAGATTCAGGGGGCAACAATCAGCCCCAGCATTTT. The encoded protein is CAWSVDSGGNNQPQHF. The chain recombines TRBV30 with TRBJ1-5; 8 nucleotides match TRBD1. Germline V lookup: CDR1 GTSNPN, CDR2 SVGIG (reference sequence). CDR3 length: 16 amino acids. The trim removed 0 bases at V and 3 bases at J, leaving 7 bases unmatched.

V usage is TRBV30 and J usage is TRBJ1-3, with D perhaps matching TRBD1 (5 bases). The CDR3 length is 15 residues. Germline CDR1 GTSNPN, CDR2 SVGIG (reference sequence). V was clipped by 2 bases and J by 4 bases, with 15 bases between them. The CDR3 protein is CAWSPSLTVGNTIYF. For the CDR3, the DNA is TGTGCCTGGAGTCCTTCCTTGACAGTGGGAAACACCATATATTTT.

V gene TRBV28 combines with J gene TRBJ2-7; D tentatively reads TRBD1 or TRBD2 (5 bases each). V was pared by 7 bases and J by 0 bases, with 10 bases between. Germline CDR1 is MDHEN and CDR2 is SYDVKM. The CDR3 totals 13 residues. This chain's CDR3 is CASTGRNSYEQYF. The CDR3 region has the DNA TGTGCCAGCACGGGACGGAACTCCTACGAGCAGTACTTC.